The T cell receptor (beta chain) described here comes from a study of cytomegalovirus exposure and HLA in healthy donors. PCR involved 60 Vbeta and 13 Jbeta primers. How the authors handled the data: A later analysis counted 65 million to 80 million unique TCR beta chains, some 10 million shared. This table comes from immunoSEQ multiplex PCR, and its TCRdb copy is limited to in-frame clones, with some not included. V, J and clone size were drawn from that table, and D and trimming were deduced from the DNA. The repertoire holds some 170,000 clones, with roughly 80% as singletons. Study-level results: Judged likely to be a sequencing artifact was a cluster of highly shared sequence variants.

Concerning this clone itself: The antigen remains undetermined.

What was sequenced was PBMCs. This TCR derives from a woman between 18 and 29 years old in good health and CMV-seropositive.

The CDR3 protein is CASSEKVGGGRTDTQYF. The DNA for the CDR3 is TGTGCCAGCAGTGAGAAAGTTGGCGGGGGGAGGACAGATACGCAGTATTTT. The genes are TRBV25-1 and TRBJ2-3; 8 nucleotides agree with TRBD2. CDR3 length: 17 residues. Germline CDR1 and CDR2: MGHDK and SYGVNS. V was clipped by 3 bases and J by 3 bases; unmatched bases: 11.